This paragraph reports one TCR beta chain. In its sample, this clonotype was seen a few times. Which antigen it targets is not known. No base quality values were provided; no much bigger clone lies one nucleotide off. Reading from cysteine to phenylalanine, the CDR3 counts 16 amino acids. Of all the DNA, just the CDR3 is kept, 48 bases in frame from base 1. Based on the germline V gene, the CDR1 and CDR2 sequences are SGHTA and FQGNSA. V lost 2 bases and J lost 4 bases; the stretch between them is 15 bases long. The entry originates in a study of human T cells and chemical hapten exposure (dated by TCRdb to the early 2020s). Concerning the study at large: For sensitization, 2% DPC in acetone was applied to a 2 cm by 2 cm area of upper inner arm skin. Weekly therapeutic DPC doses were additionally applied to the scalp of patients throughout the roughly 26-week study period. Patch tests used Finn chambers with 0.01% DPC on the upper back, scored after 6 days by International Contact Dermatitis Research Group standards. The mostly female patient cohort included alopecia areata with under or over 50% scalp involvement, alopecia totalis and alopecia universalis. The libraries were sequenced as a pool, and the TCR yield per sample differed mostly because of small variations in library volumes within the pool. In alopecia patients, the study followed how the peripheral blood TCR repertoire changed in vivo over primary and secondary sensitization to diphenylcyclopropenone (DPC), a hapten. Blood was sampled from patients pre-sensitization (week 0) and at 2, 6 and about 24 weeks after DPC sensitization. Around 29 alopecia patients provided blood for TCR sequencing at one to four time points (pre-sensitization, 2, 6 and 24 weeks). Results and caveats for the whole study, not just this receptor: Expanded TCRs formed significantly more large CDR3 similarity clusters than pre-sensitization or healthy control sets, consistent with antigen-driven responses. DPC sensitization did not change how many TCRs were above 1 in 1000 frequency, and no evidence was found of alterations in global repertoire structure. A positive correlation was found between the number of PT1 expanded TCRs and patch test score, with significance reached at thresholds 8, 16 and 32 but not 4. Repeated subsampling changed both the strength of the expansion versus patch-test correlation and the threshold at which the correlation became significant. Because every patient had alopecia, a presumed autoimmune disease, the patients' immune response might differ from that of healthy individuals.

Interpreted using the paper, the time point label stands for: pre-sensitization, week 0. Sample treatment or condition, as interpreted from the label and publication: therapeutic diphenylcyclopropenone sensitization with weekly scalp DPC. At every patch-test visit, the blood draw took place before the patch test was put on. To be eligible, patients had to be aged 18 to 70, diagnosed with alopecia and judged suitable for DPC therapy, while pregnant patients were excluded. Total RNA was extracted from unfractionated whole blood collected in Tempus Blood RNA tubes. The library was produced with RACE. Sequenced using a NextSeq 500. Library preparation attached unique molecular identifiers to individual cDNA molecules for quantitative, reproducible TCR counting. From each blood RNA sample, both TCR alpha and TCR beta chains were sequenced. The authors' analysis ran thus. The median number of TCRs per sample was 95,638, ranging from about 20,000 to 750,000. V, J and CDR3 annotation of the TCR reads was performed with the Decombinator software suite. For PS versus PT1 abundance plots, all samples were subsampled to the same number of TCRs (28,000). TCRs were defined as expanded if absent before sensitization and observed at least eight times at the 2-week time point. Using fastp at Q25 and MiXCR, TCRdb reprocessed the public reads and kept productive beta chains. Rows merge per CDR3 protein into single entries with the most common DNA and genes. The V and J calls were determined by TCRdb, not by the authors. The sample profile shows tens of thousands of distinct CDR3 sequences; around 12% of them were found once. The ten largest clones capture about 6% of the sample.

This specimen was whole blood, taken in connection with sensitization to the hapten diphenylcyclopropenone (DPC). This sequence uses TRBV7-2 and TRBJ2-1; TRBD1 is a weak D gene call, 6 bases matching. This TCR was recovered from a woman aged 25-40 years with alopecia areata. Some clones in this sample may be carry-over from other donors' samples. The sequenced DNA: TGTGCCAGCAGCTTAATGGCTAGACAGGTATACAATGAGCAGTTCTTC. The translation is CASSLMARQVYNEQFF.